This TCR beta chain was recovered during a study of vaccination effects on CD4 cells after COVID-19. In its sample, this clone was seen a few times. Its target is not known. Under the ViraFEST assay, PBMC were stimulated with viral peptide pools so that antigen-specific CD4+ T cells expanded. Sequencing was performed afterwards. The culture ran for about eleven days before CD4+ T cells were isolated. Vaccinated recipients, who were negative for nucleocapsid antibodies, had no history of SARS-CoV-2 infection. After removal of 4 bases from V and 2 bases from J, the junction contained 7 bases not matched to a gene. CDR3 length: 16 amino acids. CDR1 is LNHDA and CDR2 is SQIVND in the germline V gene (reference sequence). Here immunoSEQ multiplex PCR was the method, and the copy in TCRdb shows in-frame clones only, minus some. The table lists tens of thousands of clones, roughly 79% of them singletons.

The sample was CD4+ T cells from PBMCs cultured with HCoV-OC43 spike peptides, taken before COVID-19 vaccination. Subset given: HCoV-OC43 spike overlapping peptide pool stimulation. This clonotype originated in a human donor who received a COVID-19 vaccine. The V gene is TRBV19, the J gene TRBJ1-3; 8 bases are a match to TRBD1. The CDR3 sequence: CASSKGTGPPGNTIYF. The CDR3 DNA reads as TGTGCCAGTAGTAAGGGGACAGGACCTCCTGGAAACACCATATATTTT.